What follows are 25 T cell receptor beta chains derived from one specimen sequenced in a study of a mutant IDH1 vaccine in newly diagnosed glioma. No cognate antigen is known for these TCRs. Regarding time point: week 47, end of study. Doses of 300 ug of mutant IDH1 20-mer peptide were given with topical imiquimod. The data were produced by immunoSEQ multiplex PCR, yet TCRdb's version contains in-frame clones alone and is incomplete. This sample yields about 56,000 clones, of which roughly four fifths are seen a single time; 3% to 4% belongs to the top ten. The sample was PBMCs, taken from a glioma patient whose treatment included an IDH1 peptide vaccine. Every receptor here comes from a woman aged 50 to 60 with glioma.

J is TRBJ1-2 and V is TRBV19; unclear D gene. CDR3 size: 16 residues. Per the germline V gene, CDR1 is LNHDA and CDR2 is SQIVND (reference sequence). Trimming took 1 base from V and 0 from J, leaving 12 bases between them. CDR3 region: CASSIGTGRTNYGYTF. Here the CDR3 DNA reads TGTGCCAGTAGTATAGGGACCGGTCGTACTAACTATGGCTACACCTTC.

This clone was observed a handful of times. The genes are TRBV6-5 and TRBJ2-1, with TRBD2 matching 7 bases. Trimming cost V 4 bases and J 4 bases; bases outside gene matches: 7. CDR1 is MNHEY, CDR2 SVGAGI, per germline. The CDR3 runs 15 residues. CDR3 sequence (DNA): TGTGCCAGCAGTTTTGGACTAGGCGGGTACAATGAGCAGTTCTTC. Its translation is CASSFGLGGYNEQFF.

This chain uses TRBV11-3 with TRBJ2-5; possibly TRBD1 for D (5 bases). The V end lost 6 bases, the J end lost 1 base, and 15 bases lay between the germline ends. The CDR3 loop spans 15 amino acids. Germline CDR1 and CDR2: SGHNT and YENEEA. CDR3 loop: CASRIGVTTQETQYF. In nucleotides, the CDR3 is TGTGCCAGCAGAATAGGGGTAACTACCCAAGAGACCCAGTACTTC.

This chain connects TRBV5-4 to TRBJ1-1, with D maybe TRBD1 (6 bases). CDR1 is SGHNT, CDR2 YYREEE, per germline (reference sequence). V lost 5 bases and J lost 1, with 15 bases in between. The CDR3 length is 15 residues. In DNA, the CDR3 is TGTGCCAGCAGGCTCAGCGGGGGCCAGAACACTGAAGCTTTCTTT. Its translation: CASRLSGGQNTEAFF.

This clone has just a few counts. A junction boundary mismatches the germline segment, possibly from a read error. V is TRBV29-1 and J is TRBJ1-1; D not certain. This CDR3 region has 12 residues. Germline loops: CDR1 SQVTM, CDR2 ANQGSEA. The CDR3 nucleotides are TGCAGCATTGAGGTGGCGAACACTGAAGCTTTCTTT. This encodes CSIEVANTEAFF.

V usage is TRBV9 and J usage is TRBJ2-1; 9 bases are a match to TRBD2. Germline V gene sequence: CDR1 SGDLS, CDR2 YYNGEE. CDR3 size: 17 residues. Germline trimming cut 0 bases from V and 3 bases from J; bases unmatched to any gene: 7. In DNA form, the CDR3 reads TGTGCCAGCAGCGTAGCAGTCCGAGCGGGGGGCTACAATGAGCAGTTCTTC. This encodes CASSVAVRAGGYNEQFF. The full variable domain, its missing parts supplied by reference TRBV9 and TRBJ2-1, is DSGVTQTPKHLITATGQRVTLRCSPRSGDLSVYWYQQSLDQGLQFLIQYYNGEERAKGNILERFSAQQFPDLHSELNLSSLELGDSALYFCASSVAVRAGGYNEQFFGPGTRLTVL.

V gene TRBV5-6 combines with J gene TRBJ1-2; D is uncertain. CDR1 and CDR2 (germline): SGHDT, YYEEEE. CDR3 length: 16 residues. Trimming pared 1 base from V and 5 bases from J, leaving 18 bases between. The CDR3 sequence is CASSLSGVSSTYGYTF. DNA of the CDR3: TGTGCCAGCAGCTTGAGTGGGGTCAGCTCCACGTATGGCTACACCTTC.

The gene calls are TRBV14 and TRBJ1-1, with D hard to call. The CDR3 loop spans 14 amino acids. The germline CDR1 and CDR2 sequences are SGHDN and FVKESK. Trimming left V 2 bases short and J 3 bases short, with 10 bases between. CDR3 residues: CASSQLGSDTEAFF. The CDR3 coding sequence is TGTGCCAGCAGCCAACTGGGATCGGACACTGAAGCTTTCTTT.

The chain is built from TRBV5-1 and TRBJ2-4; TRBD2 agrees at 8 bases. V lost 4 bases, J lost 6 bases, and 6 bases stayed unmatched. CDR1 is SGHRS, CDR2 YFSETQ, per germline. There are 14 residues in the CDR3. CDR3 sequence (DNA): TGCGCCAGCAGCCCCTGGACTAGCCTAAACATTCAGTACTTC. This encodes CASSPWTSLNIQYF.

This chain links TRBV18 with TRBJ1-2; the D is unclear. Germline V lookup: CDR1 KGHSH, CDR2 LQKENI. This CDR3 spans 15 amino acids. V lost 2 bases to trimming and J lost 7 bases, with 17 bases between them. For the CDR3, the DNA is TGTGCCAGCTCACCAACCCGGGCCGGGATTGGTGGCTACACCTTC. Translated, it gives CASSPTRAGIGGYTF.

This sequence joins TRBV2 and TRBJ2-1; D possibly corresponds to TRBD1 (6 bases). V lost 6 bases and J 8 bases, leaving 11 bases between the germline ends. The CDR3 spans 12 residues. CDR1 is SNHLY and CDR2 is FYNNEI in the germline V gene. DNA for the CDR3: TGTGCCAGCAGGGCGGACAGCCATGAGCAGTTCTTC. This encodes CASRADSHEQFF. Together with reference TRBV2 and TRBJ2-1, the CDR3 gives the full variable domain: EPEVTQTPSHQVTQMGQEVILRCVPISNHLYFYWYRQILGQKVEFLVSFYNNEISEKSEIFDDQFSVERPDGSNFTLKIRSTKLEDSAMYFCASRADSHEQFFGPGTRLTVL.

The chain couples TRBV12-5 to TRBJ1-5; D gene uncertain. Trimming stripped 1 base from V and 3 bases from J, with 7 bases between. The CDR3 is 14 residues long. Germline V gene lookup returns CDR1 LGHNT and CDR2 FRNRAP. The CDR3 is CASGLEGTNQPQHF. CDR3 sequence (DNA): TGTGCTAGTGGTTTGGAGGGAACCAATCAGCCCCAGCATTTT.

The genes are TRBV7-9 and TRBJ1-1, with D hard to call. Trimming pared 7 bases from V and 3 bases from J, leaving 9 bases between. Germline assignment: CDR1 SEHNR and CDR2 FQNEAQ (reference sequence). This CDR3 region has 12 residues. This chain's CDR3 is CASTAWDTEAFF. The CDR3, as DNA: TGTGCCAGCACTGCGTGGGACACTGAAGCTTTCTTT. Supplemented by reference TRBV7-9 and TRBJ1-1, the full variable domain reads DTGVSQNPRHKITKRGQNVTFRCDPISEHNRLYWYRQTLGQGPEFLTYFQNEAQLEKSRLLSDRFSAERPKGSFSTLEIQRTEQGDSAMYLCASTAWDTEAFFGQGTRLTVV.

This clone was counted a few times. The chain recombines TRBV19 with TRBJ1-5; 7 nucleotides line up with TRBD1. This CDR3 has 14 residues. The trim removed 4 bases at V and 2 bases at J, leaving 2 bases unmatched. Germline V gene sequence: CDR1 LNHDA, CDR2 SQIVND (reference sequence). CDR3: CASSTQGGNQPQHF. The CDR3 DNA is TGTGCCAGTAGTACCCAGGGGGGCAATCAGCCCCAGCATTTT.

This clone has just one count. In DNA form, the CDR3 reads TGCAGCGGACGGCGGGACACAGGAGAGGCAGATACGCAGTATTTT. This sequence encodes CSGRRDTGEADTQYF. The chain couples TRBV29-1 to TRBJ2-3, with D perhaps given as TRBD1 or TRBD2 (6 bases each). V was cut by 7 bases and J by 4 bases, with 21 bases left in between. Germline assignment: CDR1 SQVTM and CDR2 ANQGSEA. CDR3 length equals 15 residues.

V and J are TRBV6-5 and TRBJ2-5; D possibly corresponds to TRBD1 (6 bases). This CDR3 contains 11 residues. Trimming stripped 6 bases from V and 7 bases from J, with 9 bases between. The V gene's germline CDR1 is MNHEY and CDR2 SVGAGI. CDR3 sequence (DNA): TGTGCCAGCAGCAGGGGTGGGACCCAGTACTTC. Amino acid sequence: CASSRGGTQYF.

The rearrangement links TRBV2 to TRBJ1-5; the D gene is possibly TRBD1 (5 bases). CDR1 SNHLY and CDR2 FYNNEI come from the germline V gene. V was cut by 6 bases and J by 4 bases, with 10 bases left in between. This CDR3 comprises 13 residues. CDR3 in amino acids: CASRVRGNQPQHF. CDR3 sequence (DNA): TGTGCCAGCAGGGTAAGGGGAAATCAGCCCCAGCATTTT.

A single count supports this clone. The chain has TRBV14 and TRBJ2-3; no clear D gene. Germline CDR1 reads SGHDN; CDR2 reads FVKESK. Between the trimmed V and J ends, which lost 1 base and 2 bases, there was a span of 10 bases. The CDR3 contains 15 residues. The CDR3 loop is CASSQATTYTDTQYF. CDR3 DNA: TGTGCCAGCAGCCAAGCTACCACCTACACAGATACGCAGTATTTT.

The genes are TRBV19 and TRBJ1-5; no definite D call. The CDR3 length is 13 residues. Trimming left V 1 base short and J 6 bases short, with 7 bases between. Germline values: CDR1 LNHDA, CDR2 SQIVND (reference sequence). The CDR3 nucleotides read TGTGCCAGTAGTATAGCCCTTGTTCAGCCCCAGCATTTT. Protein product: CASSIALVQPQHF.

The rearrangement links TRBV27 to TRBJ1-2; possibly TRBD1 for D (5 bases). Per germline, CDR1 MNHEY and CDR2 SMNVEV (reference sequence). The CDR3 contains 12 residues. With 3 bases removed from V and 4 bases from J, the gap between germline ends came to 6 bases. CDR3 bases: TGTGCCAGCAGTTTCGGGGGCTATGGCTACACCTTC. It specifies CASSFGGYGYTF.

This clone was found once. The rearrangement uses TRBV28 and TRBJ1-2, with D hard to call. The V gene lost 5 bases and the J gene lost 7 bases, with 11 bases spanning the gap. Germline V lookup: CDR1 MDHEN, CDR2 SYDVKM. The CDR3 spans 12 residues. The CDR3 sequence is CASSPRRTGYTF. In nucleotides, the CDR3 is TGTGCCAGCAGTCCCAGGAGGACTGGCTACACCTTC.

This clone appeared once. The chain employs TRBV9 and TRBJ2-6; D is unresolved. CDR1 SGDLS and CDR2 YYNGEE come from the germline V gene. This CDR3 is built from 16 residues. The ends were cut back, 0 bases at V and 4 bases at J, with 11 bases in the middle. In nucleotides, the CDR3 is TGTGCCAGCAGCGTAGCTTTATCTTCGGGGGCCAACGTCCTGACTTTC. Its translation: CASSVALSSGANVLTF.

This chain connects TRBV9 to TRBJ1-2; tentatively, D is TRBD1 (6 bases). CDR1 SGDLS and CDR2 YYNGEE come from the germline V gene. This CDR3 has 18 residues. The V end was cut by 3 bases, the J end by 7 bases, with 28 bases between. CDR3 protein: CASSETHKGGRLRGGYTF. CDR3 sequence (DNA): TGTGCCAGCAGCGAGACACATAAGGGGGGCAGACTACGTGGTGGCTACACCTTC.

This sequence joins TRBV28 and TRBJ1-5, with TRBD1 identical over 8 bases. The germline V gene has CDR1 MDHEN and CDR2 SYDVKM. The CDR3 sequence is 16 residues long. V lost 4 bases and J lost 4; bases outside the gene matches: 9. The CDR3 spells CASSYGQGGPNQPQHF. As DNA, the CDR3 is TGTGCCAGCAGTTACGGACAGGGCGGACCTAATCAGCCCCAGCATTTT.

This clone was found once. The chain links TRBV7-2 to TRBJ1-1; TRBD1 agrees at 9 bases. The trim removed 2 bases at V and 11 bases at J, leaving 9 bases unmatched. Germline CDR1 is SGHTA and CDR2 is FQGNSA. The CDR3 covers 14 residues. Written as DNA, the CDR3 is TGTGCCAGCAGCTTAAGCTGGACAGGGGCAGGGGCTTTCTTT. It yields the protein CASSLSWTGAGAFF.